These 9 T cell receptor beta chains originate from one sample sequenced in a study of cytomegalovirus exposure and HLA in healthy donors. The PCR had 60 Vbeta and 13 Jbeta primers. Only in-frame clones appear in the TCRdb table, and some are missing; sequencing was by immunoSEQ multiplex PCR. The sample has over 100,000 clones, around 80% seen once. Material: PBMCs. The source of these receptors is a woman aged 18-29 years in good health and CMV-seropositive.

The chain carries TRBV5-1 and TRBJ2-3, with a weak D call TRBD2 (6 bases). The CDR3 totals 15 residues. Germline lookup yields CDR1 SGHRS and CDR2 YFSETQ. V gave up 0 bases and J gave up 2 bases, with 10 bases separating them. Here the CDR3 DNA reads TGCGCCAGCAGCTTGGGGGGGGTAAACACAGATACGCAGTATTTT. This sequence encodes CASSLGGVNTDTQYF.

The V call is TRBV5-4, the J call TRBJ1-2; the match to TRBD1 covers 7 bases. V lost 1 base to trimming and J lost 5 bases; unmatched junction nucleotides: 8. The CDR3 loop spans 15 amino acids. CDR1 is SGHNT and CDR2 is YYREEE in the germline V gene (reference sequence). CDR3 amino acids: CASSLPEQGIYGYTF. The CDR3 DNA reads TGTGCCAGCAGCTTGCCGGAACAGGGGATTTATGGCTACACCTTC.

In this sample, this clone turned up many times. The chain uses TRBV18 and TRBJ1-2, with TRBD1 matching over 9 bases. The germline V gene has CDR1 KGHSH and CDR2 LQKENI. CDR3 length: 14 residues. V gave up 3 bases and J gave up 3 bases; unmatched junction bases: 2. The CDR3 sequence is CASSPDRGDYGYTF. The CDR3, as DNA: TGTGCCAGCTCACCGGACAGGGGAGACTATGGCTACACCTTC.

This clone has a handful of counts. The CDR3 is CASSQGTLAFF. CDR3 in DNA: TGCGCCAGCAGTCAGGGGACATTAGCTTTCTTT. The chain joins TRBV10-1 to TRBJ1-1, with a weak D call TRBD1 (6 bases). The germline gives CDR1 WNHNN, CDR2 SYGVQD (reference sequence). Trimming removed 5 bases at V and 10 bases at J, with 11 bases between. The CDR3 spans 11 residues.

V usage is TRBV5-4 and J usage is TRBJ1-2; D is uncertain. Per the germline V gene, CDR1 is SGHNT and CDR2 is YYREEE (reference sequence). V gave up 1 base and J gave up 4 bases, with 17 bases separating them. CDR3 length: 16 residues. In nucleotides, the CDR3 is TGTGCCAGCAGCTTGTCCCCCTCCCTAGCCCGCTATGGCTACACCTTC. Translation gives CASSLSPSLARYGYTF.

This clone came up once. An end of the junction does not agree with germline; a read error may underlie this. The chain joins TRBV19 to TRBJ2-4; 7 nucleotides line up with TRBD1. Germline-derived CDR1 and CDR2 are LNHDA and SQIVND (reference sequence). The CDR3 length is 15 residues. This CDR3 reads CASSISASSAGGRAF. CDR3 sequence (DNA): TGTGCCAGTAGTATCTCGGCGTCATCGGCAGGGGGTAGAGCGTTC.

The V and J genes are TRBV19 and TRBJ2-1, with 7 bases fitting TRBD1. With 2 bases clipped from V and 3 bases from J, the junction kept 4 bases outside the gene matches. The CDR3 extends over 15 amino acids. Per the germline V gene, CDR1 is LNHDA and CDR2 is SQIVND (reference sequence). CDR3 bases: TGTGCCAGTAGTATAAAGGGGGCAATCTACAATGAGCAGTTCTTC. This translates into CASSIKGAIYNEQFF.

This chain links TRBV6-1 with TRBJ2-7, with TRBD1 identical over 9 bases. Trimming cost V 3 bases and J 5 bases; bases outside gene matches: 5. Germline loops: CDR1 MNHNS, CDR2 SASEGT. The CDR3 is 14 amino acids. Here the CDR3 reads CASSETGGYNEQYF. The DNA for the CDR3 is TGTGCCAGCAGTGAGACAGGGGGGTACAACGAGCAGTACTTC.

This sequence joins TRBV5-1 and TRBJ2-1, with D possibly matching TRBD2 (5 bases). Per the germline V gene, CDR1 is SGHRS and CDR2 is YFSETQ. The CDR3 covers 16 residues. V was cut by 0 bases and J by 7 bases, with 17 bases left in between. CDR3 sequence (DNA): TGCGCCAGCAGCTTGGCCCGGGAACCCGAAGGGAATGAGCAGTTCTTC. Its protein product is CASSLAREPEGNEQFF.